The 11 T cell receptor beta chains reported below all come from one sample, sequenced in a study of blood T cell repertoires in COVID-19 (dated by TCRdb to about 2020). The library was built by means of the immunoSEQ multiplex PCR assay. This is the immuneACCESS table as TCRdb keeps it, with only in-frame sequences that have V and J called. A part of the clones is gone; compared with another copy, unresolved V genes explain less than half, and the rest is unexplained. For this sample the table gives roughly 170,000 clones, of which around 87% were detected only once. The top ten clones comprise about 2.5% of the sample. The sample was peripheral blood. The receptors were sampled from a man aged 35 to 55 with active or convalescent COVID-19.

The chain employs TRBV7-6 and TRBJ2-5, with D perhaps TRBD1 or TRBD2 (6 bases each). The length of the CDR3 is 16 residues. Trimming took 5 bases from V and 6 from J, leaving 22 bases between them. Germline CDR1 is SGHVS and CDR2 is FNYEAQ. The DNA of the CDR3 is TGTGCCAGCAGCCTAGGGGGGCAGGGGAGAATGAAGACCCAGTACTTC. It specifies CASSLGGQGRMKTQYF. Full variable domain (missing parts from reference TRBV7-6 and TRBJ2-5): GAGVSQSPRYKVTKRGQDVALRCDPISGHVSLYWYRQALGQGPEFLTYFNYEAQQDKSGLPNDRFSAERPEGSISTLTIQRTEQRDSAMYRCASSLGGQGRMKTQYFGPGTRLLVL.

This clone was found once. This chain links TRBV5-1 with TRBJ1-6; D is unclear. The ends were cut back, 0 bases at V and 0 bases at J, with 13 bases in the middle. Germline values: CDR1 SGHRS, CDR2 YFSETQ. The CDR3 extends over 18 amino acids. The CDR3 spells CASSLAGTAGSYNSPLHF. In DNA, the CDR3 is TGCGCCAGCAGCTTGGCAGGAACAGCGGGCTCCTATAATTCACCCCTCCACTTT.

The rearrangement joins TRBV9 to TRBJ2-6; the D gene is possibly TRBD1 (5 bases). The CDR3 sequence is 15 residues long. V dropped 10 bases and J dropped 1 base, with 15 bases sitting between them. CDR1 and CDR2 from the germline V gene are SGDLS and YYNGEE. The chain's CDR3 is CAGVAGRSGANVLTF. Here the CDR3 DNA reads TGTGCCGGGGTGGCAGGGCGGTCTGGGGCCAACGTCCTGACTTTC.

This clone was recorded only once. This rearrangement joins TRBV11-2 to TRBJ2-1, with a tentative D call TRBD2 (8 bases). The CDR3 consists of 17 residues. Trimming left V 3 bases short and J 6 bases short, with 21 bases between. Germline V gene lookup returns CDR1 SGHAT and CDR2 FQNNGV. The chain's CDR3 is CASSFPGGRGGRNEQFF. For the CDR3, the DNA is TGTGCCAGCAGCTTCCCAGGGGGTCGGGGGGGACGCAATGAGCAGTTCTTC.

The rearrangement links TRBV7-2 to TRBJ1-1; 9 bases fit TRBD1. Trimming at V came to 6 bases and at J to 5 bases, leaving 10 bases not matched to a gene. Germline values: CDR1 SGHTA, CDR2 FQGNSA. There are 15 residues in the CDR3. The CDR3 loop is CASRQGQGVSTEAFF. CDR3 DNA sequence: TGTGCCAGCAGACAGGGACAGGGCGTGAGTACTGAAGCTTTCTTT.

V usage is TRBV9 and J usage is TRBJ1-5, with 7 nucleotides matching TRBD1. The CDR3 runs to 15 residues. V shed 0 bases, J shed 3 bases, and the junction held 3 bases outside the gene matches. CDR1 is SGDLS and CDR2 is YYNGEE in the germline V gene. CDR3 protein: CASSVGQGDNQPQHF. Here the CDR3 DNA reads TGTGCCAGCAGCGTAGGGCAGGGGGACAATCAGCCCCAGCATTTT.

This clone was observed once. The V call is TRBV15, the J call TRBJ1-5; D is uncertain. The V and J ends lost 4 bases and 6 bases respectively, with 10 bases between them. The V gene's germline CDR1 is LNHNV and CDR2 YYDKDF (reference sequence). The CDR3 length is 13 residues. The CDR3 DNA is TGTGCCACCAGCATGGGAGTAGGTCAGCCCCAGCATTTT. Amino acid sequence: CATSMGVGQPQHF.

This clone was seen only once. The V call is TRBV11-2, the J call TRBJ2-4; no clear D. The V end was cut by 7 bases, the J end by 0 bases, with 10 bases between. CDR1 and CDR2 from the germline V gene are SGHAT and FQNNGV. The CDR3 runs to 14 residues. The CDR3 protein is CASMRLLAKNIQYF. The CDR3 DNA reads as TGTGCCAGCATGCGGCTTCTAGCCAAAAACATTCAGTACTTC.

CDR3 in DNA: TGTGCCAGCAGCACGGGACAGGGTAGGGCCTACGAGCAGTACTTC. Translated, it gives CASSTGQGRAYEQYF. The V and J genes are TRBV9 and TRBJ2-7, with 9 bases identical to TRBD1. CDR3 length: 15 amino acids. Looked up from germline, CDR1 is SGDLS and CDR2 is YYNGEE. The ends lost 4 bases at V and 2 bases at J; junction bases unmatched: 7.

This clone turned up a few times. V gene TRBV9 combines with J gene TRBJ1-3; unclear D gene. Looked up from germline, CDR1 is SGDLS and CDR2 is YYNGEE. CDR3 size: 14 residues. V was pared by 0 bases and J by 6 bases, with 10 bases between. DNA for the CDR3: TGTGCCAGCAGCGTAGCGACGGGTTTAAACACCATATATTTT. Its protein product is CASSVATGLNTIYF.

The chain couples TRBV19 to TRBJ2-1; a possible D gene is TRBD2 (7 bases). The CDR3 length is 15 residues. The V end was cut by 7 bases, the J end by 9 bases, with 22 bases between. Germline lookup yields CDR1 LNHDA and CDR2 SQIVND (reference sequence). The CDR3 DNA reads as TGTGCCAGTATCCCAGGAGGGGGGGGCCCCGGTGAGCAGTTCTTC. It is translated as CASIPGGGGPGEQFF.